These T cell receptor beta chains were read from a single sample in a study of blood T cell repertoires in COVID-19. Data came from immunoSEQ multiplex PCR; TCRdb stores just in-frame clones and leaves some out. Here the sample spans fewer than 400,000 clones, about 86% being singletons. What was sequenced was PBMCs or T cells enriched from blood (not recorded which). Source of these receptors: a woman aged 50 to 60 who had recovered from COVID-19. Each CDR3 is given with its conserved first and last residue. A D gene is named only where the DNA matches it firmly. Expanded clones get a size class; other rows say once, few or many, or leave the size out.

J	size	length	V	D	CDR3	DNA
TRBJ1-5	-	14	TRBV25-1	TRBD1	CASSETGVAQPQHF	TGTGCCAGCAGTGAGACAGGGGTAGCTCAGCCCCAGCATTTT
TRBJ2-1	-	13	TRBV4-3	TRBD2	CASSQDRGAGEFF	TGCGCCAGCAGCCAAGATCGGGGAGCGGGGGAGTTCTTC
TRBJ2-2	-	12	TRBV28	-	CASIRDPGELFF	TGTGCCAGCATAAGAGATCCCGGGGAGCTGTTTTTT
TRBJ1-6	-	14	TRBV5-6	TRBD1	CASSFGTGGFTLHF	TGTGCCAGCAGCTTCGGGACAGGGGGATTCACCCTCCACTTT
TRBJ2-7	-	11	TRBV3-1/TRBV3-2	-	CASSQSREQYF	TGTGCCAGCAGCCAATCGAGGGAGCAGTACTTC
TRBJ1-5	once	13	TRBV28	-	CASSSGGNQPQHF	TGTGCCAGCAGTTCGGGGGGCAATCAGCCCCAGCATTTT
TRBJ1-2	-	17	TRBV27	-	CASSLNWPGQPNYGYTF	TGTGCCAGCAGTTTAAATTGGCCTGGACAGCCTAACTATGGCTACACCTTC
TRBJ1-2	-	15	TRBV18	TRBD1	CASSPGQVGVYGYTF	TGTGCCAGCTCACCAGGACAGGTCGGAGTATATGGCTACACCTTC
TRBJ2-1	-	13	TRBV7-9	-	CASSSLYVVEQFF	TGTGCCAGCAGCAGCCTGTATGTAGTCGAGCAGTTCTTC
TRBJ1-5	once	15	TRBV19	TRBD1	CASNWDRAGNQPQHF	TGTGCCAGCAACTGGGACAGGGCTGGTAATCAGCCCCAGCATTTT
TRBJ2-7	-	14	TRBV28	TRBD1	CASSLTATGYEQYF	TGTGCCAGCAGTTTAACTGCGACAGGGTACGAGCAGTACTTC
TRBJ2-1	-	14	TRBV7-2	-	CASRGAGGFDEQFF	TGTGCCAGCCGTGGGGCTGGTGGTTTCGATGAGCAGTTCTTC
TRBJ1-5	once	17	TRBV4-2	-	CASSPTDRGISNQPQHF	TGTGCCAGCAGTCCAACGGACAGAGGAATTAGCAATCAGCCCCAGCATTTT
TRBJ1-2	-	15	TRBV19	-	CASSTRNRAGYGYTF	TGTGCCAGTAGTACCCGGAACAGGGCCGGCTATGGCTACACCTTC
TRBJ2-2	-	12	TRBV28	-	CASSLLAGELFF	TGTGCCAGCAGTTTATTAGCGGGGGAGCTGTTTTTT
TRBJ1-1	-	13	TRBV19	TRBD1	CASGTGVWTEAFF	TGTGCCAGTGGGACAGGTGTTTGGACTGAAGCTTTCTTT
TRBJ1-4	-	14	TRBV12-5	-	CASVMLRTNEKLFF	TGTGCTAGCGTTATGCTACGGACTAATGAAAAACTGTTTTTT
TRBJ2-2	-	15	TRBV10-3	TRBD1	CAIAETGGFTGELFF	TGTGCCATCGCCGAGACAGGGGGCTTCACCGGGGAGCTGTTTTTT
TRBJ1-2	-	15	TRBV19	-	CASSIPLDSTYGYTF	TGTGCCAGTAGTATACCCCTGGACAGTACGTATGGCTACACCTTC
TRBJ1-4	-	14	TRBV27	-	CASSLKGSGNGLFF	TGTGCCAGCAGTTTAAAAGGGAGTGGAAACGGACTGTTTTTT
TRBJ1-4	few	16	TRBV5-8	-	CASSLGQVATNEKLFF	TGTGCCAGCAGCTTGGGACAGGTGGCAACTAATGAAAAACTGTTTTTT
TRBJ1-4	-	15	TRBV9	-	CASSVGGATNEKLFF	TGTGCCAGCAGCGTAGGCGGGGCAACTAATGAAAAACTGTTTTTT
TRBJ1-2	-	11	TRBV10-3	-	CAISDSYGYTF	TGTGCCATCAGTGACAGCTATGGCTACACCTTC
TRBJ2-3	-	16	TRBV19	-	CASSRGGAGGTDTQYF	TGTGCCAGTAGTAGAGGCGGGGCGGGTGGAACAGATACGCAGTATTTT
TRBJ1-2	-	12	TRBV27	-	CASTAGVGGYTF	TGTGCCAGCACCGCGGGGGTGGGTGGCTACACCTTC
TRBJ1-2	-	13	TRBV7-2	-	CASSSRGGGGYTF	TGTGCCAGCAGCTCCCGGGGGGGAGGCGGCTACACCTTC
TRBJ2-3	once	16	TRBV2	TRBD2	CASSVGLAGGTDTQYF	TGTGCCAGCAGTGTGGGACTAGCGGGGGGCACAGATACGCAGTATTTT
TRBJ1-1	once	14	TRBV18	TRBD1	CASSPGQSATEAFF	TGTGCCAGCTCACCGGGACAGTCTGCCACTGAAGCTTTCTTT
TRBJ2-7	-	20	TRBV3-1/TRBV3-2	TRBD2	CASSQHHPGLAGGTAYEQYF	TGTGCCAGCAGCCAACATCACCCGGGACTAGCGGGGGGGACGGCATACGAGCAGTACTTC
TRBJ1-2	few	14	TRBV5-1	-	CASTPRGEVYGYTF	TGCGCCAGCACGCCGCGGGGAGAGGTCTATGGCTACACCTTC
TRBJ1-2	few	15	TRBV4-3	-	CASSQDRTINYGYTF	TGCGCCAGCAGCCAAGATCGGACAATTAACTATGGCTACACCTTC
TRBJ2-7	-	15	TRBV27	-	CASSLRGFTTYEQYF	TGTGCCAGCAGTTTACGCGGGTTTACCACCTACGAGCAGTACTTC
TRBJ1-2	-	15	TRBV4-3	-	CASSQEWEGLYGYTF	TGCGCCAGCAGCCAAGAATGGGAGGGTCTCTATGGCTACACCTTC
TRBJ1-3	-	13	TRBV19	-	CAGRGGSGNTIYF	TGTGCCGGTAGGGGAGGTTCTGGAAACACCATATATTTT
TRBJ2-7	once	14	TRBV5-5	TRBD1	CASSLGQGSYEQYF	TGTGCCAGCAGCTTGGGACAGGGAAGTTACGAGCAGTACTTC
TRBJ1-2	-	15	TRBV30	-	CAWRFTAAGHYGYTF	TGTGCCTGGAGATTTACGGCGGCAGGGCACTATGGCTACACCTTC
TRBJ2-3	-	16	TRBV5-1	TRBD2	CASSLVPLAGGDTQYF	TGCGCCAGCAGCTTGGTTCCCCTAGCGGGGGGAGATACGCAGTATTTT
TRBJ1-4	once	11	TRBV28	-	CASSPNEKLFF	TGTGCCAGCAGTCCGAATGAAAAACTGTTTTTT
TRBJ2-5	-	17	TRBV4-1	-	CASSQEYGQNNQETQYF	TGCGCCAGCAGCCAAGAATATGGACAGAATAACCAAGAGACCCAGTACTTC
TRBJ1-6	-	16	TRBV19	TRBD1	CASSTGTGYNGSPLHF	TGTGCCAGTAGTACCGGGACAGGCTATAATGGTTCACCCCTCCACTTT
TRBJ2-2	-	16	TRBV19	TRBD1	CASNERGQTNTGELFF	TGTGCCAGTAATGAAAGGGGACAGACGAACACCGGGGAGCTGTTTTTT
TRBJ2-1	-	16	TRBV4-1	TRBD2	CASSQGLSGTYNEQFF	TGCGCCAGCAGCCAGGGACTTAGCGGGACCTACAATGAGCAGTTCTTC
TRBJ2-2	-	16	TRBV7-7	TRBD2	CACGTSGGTNTGELFF	TGTGCCTGTGGGACTAGCGGGGGGACCAACACCGGGGAGCTGTTTTTT
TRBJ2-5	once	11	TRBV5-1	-	CASSSGETQYF	TGCGCCAGCAGCTCGGGAGAGACCCAGTACTTC
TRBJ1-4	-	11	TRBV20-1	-	CSARFGEKLFF	TGCAGTGCTAGGTTCGGGGAAAAACTGTTTTTT
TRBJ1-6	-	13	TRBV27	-	CASRLAVNSPLHF	TGTGCCAGCAGGTTGGCGGTTAATTCACCCCTCCACTTT
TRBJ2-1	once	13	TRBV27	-	CASSYLAGLGQFF	TGTGCCAGCAGTTACCTCGCCGGTCTCGGGCAGTTCTTC
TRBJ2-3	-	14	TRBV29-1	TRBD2	CSAPTSGGANTQYF	TGCAGCGCACCAACCAGCGGGGGGGCGAATACGCAGTATTTT